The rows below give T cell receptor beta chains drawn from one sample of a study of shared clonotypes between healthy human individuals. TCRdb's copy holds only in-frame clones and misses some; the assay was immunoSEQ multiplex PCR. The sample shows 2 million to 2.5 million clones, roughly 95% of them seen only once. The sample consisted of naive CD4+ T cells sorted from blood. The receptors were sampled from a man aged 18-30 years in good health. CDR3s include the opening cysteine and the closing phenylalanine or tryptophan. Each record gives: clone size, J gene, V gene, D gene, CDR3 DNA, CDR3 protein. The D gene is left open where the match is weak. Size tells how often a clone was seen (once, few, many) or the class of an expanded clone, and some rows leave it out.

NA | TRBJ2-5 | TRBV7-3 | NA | TGTGCCAGCAGCTTACTGTCTAAAGAGACCCAGTACTTC | CASSLLSKETQYF
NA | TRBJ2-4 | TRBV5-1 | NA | TGCGCCAGCCGCCCTGGGCCCGACAGAGCCAAAAACATTCAGTACTTC | CASRPGPDRAKNIQYF
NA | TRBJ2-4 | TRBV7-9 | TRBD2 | TGTGCCAGCAGCCCCAGCCTAGCGGGGGGGTTGGCCAAAAACATTCAGTACTTC | CASSPSLAGGLAKNIQYF
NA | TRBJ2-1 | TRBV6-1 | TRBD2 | TGTGCCAGCCGGGCGGGGGTAATGAATGAGCAGTTCTTC | CASRAGVMNEQFF
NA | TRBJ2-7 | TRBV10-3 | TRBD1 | TGTGCCATCAGGACCGGGACAGCGACCTACGAGCAGTACTTC | CAIRTGTATYEQYF
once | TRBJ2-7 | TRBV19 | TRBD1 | TGTGCCAGTAGTGAGACCGGGACAGGGGCCTTTTACGAGCAGTACTTC | CASSETGTGAFYEQYF
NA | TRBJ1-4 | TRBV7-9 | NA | TGTGCCAGCAGCTTGGGGCGGGGTGGGGATGAAAAACTGTTTTTT | CASSLGRGGDEKLFF
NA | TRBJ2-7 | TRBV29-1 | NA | TGCAGCGTTGAGGTGTTCTCCTACGAGCAGTACTTC | CSVEVFSYEQYF
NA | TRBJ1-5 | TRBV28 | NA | TGTGCCAGCAGGATTTCGGGTCAGCCCCAGCATTTT | CASRISGQPQHF
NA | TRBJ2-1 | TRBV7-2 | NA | TGTGCCAGCAGCTTAGTTGTAAAAGTAGGGAATGAGCAGTTCTTC | CASSLVVKVGNEQFF
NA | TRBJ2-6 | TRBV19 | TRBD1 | TGTGCCAGTACCGACAGGGCTGGGGCCAACGTCCTGACTTTC | CASTDRAGANVLTF
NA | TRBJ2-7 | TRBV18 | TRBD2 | TGTGCCAGCTCACCACAACGGGAGGGGGAGCAGTACTTC | CASSPQREGEQYF
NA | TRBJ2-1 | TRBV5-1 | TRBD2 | TGCGCCAGCAGCTTGAGACTAGCGGGAGGGCCTCTTGACAATGAGCAGTTCTTC | CASSLRLAGGPLDNEQFF
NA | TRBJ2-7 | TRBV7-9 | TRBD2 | TGTGCCAGCAGCTTAGGCGCGGGACTAGCGGGGGGCTACGAGCAGTACTTC | CASSLGAGLAGGYEQYF
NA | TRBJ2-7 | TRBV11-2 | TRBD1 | TGTGCCAGCACCAAGGACAGGGGGCAGACCGAGCAGTACTTC | CASTKDRGQTEQYF
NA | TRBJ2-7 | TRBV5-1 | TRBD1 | TGCGCCAGCAGCTTGGGTCAGGGGGCCTACGAGCAGTACTTC | CASSLGQGAYEQYF
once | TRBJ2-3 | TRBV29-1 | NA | TGCAGCGTTGACAGTGACCGGATAGAGGCGCAGTATTTT | CSVDSDRIEAQYF
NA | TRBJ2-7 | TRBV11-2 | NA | TGTGCCAGCAGCTTAATGAACGAGCAGTACTTC | CASSLMNEQYF
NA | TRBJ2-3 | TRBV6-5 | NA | TGTGCCAGCAGGAATCTAGATACGCAGTATTTT | CASRNLDTQYF
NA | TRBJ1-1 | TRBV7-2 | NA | TGTGCCAGCAGCTTAAATCCCCCGACAGGCCTAATGAACACTGAAGCTTTCTTT | CASSLNPPTGLMNTEAFF
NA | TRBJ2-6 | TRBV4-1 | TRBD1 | TGCGCCAGCAGCCGTTTACAGGGGGGCTCCGGTGGGGCCAACGTCCTGACTTTC | CASSRLQGGSGGANVLTF
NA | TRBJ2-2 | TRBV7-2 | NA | TGTGCCAGCAGCTTGAGCGTGCGGGGTACCGGGGAGCTGTTTTTT | CASSLSVRGTGELFF
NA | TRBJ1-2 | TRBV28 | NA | TGTGCCAGCAGTTTAGGGTCAGTAAAAAACTATGGCTACACCTTC | CASSLGSVKNYGYTF
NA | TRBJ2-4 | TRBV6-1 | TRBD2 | TGTGCCAGCAGTGGGACTAGCTCATCGGTTGGGGCCAAAAACATTCAGTACTTC | CASSGTSSSVGAKNIQYF
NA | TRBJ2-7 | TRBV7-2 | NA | TGTGCCAGCAGCTTAGCATGGGGCCCTGCCTCCTACGAGCAGTACTTC | CASSLAWGPASYEQYF
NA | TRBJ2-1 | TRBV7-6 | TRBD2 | TGTGCCAGCAGCTTAGCCCCTCCTAGCGGGGGGAAGGGTGAGCAGTTCTTC | CASSLAPPSGGKGEQFF
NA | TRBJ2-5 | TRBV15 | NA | TGTGCCACCAGCGGCCGGTTGGGACAAGAGACCCAGTACTTC | CATSGRLGQETQYF
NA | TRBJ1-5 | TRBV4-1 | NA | TGCGCCAGCAGCCAAGAAGCTGGGTGGGGGCAGCCCCAGCATTTT | CASSQEAGWGQPQHF
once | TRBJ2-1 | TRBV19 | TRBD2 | TGTGCCAGTAGTATAGGGACTAGCGGAACCTACAATGAGCAGTTCTTC | CASSIGTSGTYNEQFF
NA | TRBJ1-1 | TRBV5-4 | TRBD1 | TGTGCCAGCAGCAACAACAGGGGCTCGGGCACTGAAGCTTTCTTT | CASSNNRGSGTEAFF
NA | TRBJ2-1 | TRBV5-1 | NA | TGCGCCAGCAGCTTGGCCGCAGGGACCAATGAGCAGTTCTTC | CASSLAAGTNEQFF
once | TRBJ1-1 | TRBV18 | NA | TGTGCCAGTTCGAGGGAGGGGAACACTGAAGCTTTCTTT | CASSREGNTEAFF
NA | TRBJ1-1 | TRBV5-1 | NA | TGCGCCAGCAGCAGGCGGGAATTCTTCATGAACACTGAAGCTTTCTTT | CASSRREFFMNTEAFF
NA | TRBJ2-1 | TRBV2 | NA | TGTGCCAGCAGTGAGACAGGCTACAATGAGCAGTTCTTC | CASSETGYNEQFF
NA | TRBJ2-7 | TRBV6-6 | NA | TGTGCCAGCAGTTACGGGTCTCAGGGAGGATACGAGCAGTACTTC | CASSYGSQGGYEQYF
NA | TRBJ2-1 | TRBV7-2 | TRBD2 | TGTGCCAGCAGCCCGAGAATAGCGGGAATGGGGAATGAGCAGTTCTTC | CASSPRIAGMGNEQFF
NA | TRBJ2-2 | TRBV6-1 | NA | TGTGCCGGGCGATGGTCAGGGTACACCGGGGAGCTGTTTTTT | CAGRWSGYTGELFF
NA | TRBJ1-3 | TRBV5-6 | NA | TGTGCCAGCAGCTCTGGAAACACCATATATTTT | CASSSGNTIYF
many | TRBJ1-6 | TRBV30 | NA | TGTGCCTGGAGTGTATCTGGGGATGGTTCACCCCTCCACTTT | CAWSVSGDGSPLHF
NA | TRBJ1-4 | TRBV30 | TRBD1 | TGTGCCTGGAGTAGTGCCAAAGGGACAGGGGGAAATGAAAAACTGTTTTTT | CAWSSAKGTGGNEKLFF
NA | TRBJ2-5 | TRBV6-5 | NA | TGTGCCAGCAGTTACGACAGGACCAGGGAGACCCAGTACTTC | CASSYDRTRETQYF
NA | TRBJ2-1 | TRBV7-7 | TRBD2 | TGTGCTAGCGCGGGGGGCCCTAGCTCCTACAATGAGCAGTTCTTC | CASAGGPSSYNEQFF
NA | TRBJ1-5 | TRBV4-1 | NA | TGCGCCAGCAGCCAAGATGGCGGATACAATCAGCCCCAGCATTTT | CASSQDGGYNQPQHF
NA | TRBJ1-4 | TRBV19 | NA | TGTGCCAGTATTTCGACAGGTTCAGGACCGGAAAAACTGTTTTTT | CASISTGSGPEKLFF
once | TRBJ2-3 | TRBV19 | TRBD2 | TGTGCCAGTAGTTCCCTAGCGGGAGGGCCAGATACGCAGTATTTT | CASSSLAGGPDTQYF
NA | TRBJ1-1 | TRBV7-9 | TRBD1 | TGTGCCAGCAGCTCTCAGGGGGCTCGGACTGAAGCTTTCTTT | CASSSQGARTEAFF
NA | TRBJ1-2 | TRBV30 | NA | TGTGCCTGGTCGAACCAGGGGTATGGCTACACCTTC | CAWSNQGYGYTF
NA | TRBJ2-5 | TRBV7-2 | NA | TGTGCCAGCAGCTTAGTGGTAGCGGCCCTCACAGAGACCCAGTACTTC | CASSLVVAALTETQYF
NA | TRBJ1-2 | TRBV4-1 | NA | TGCGCCAGCAGCATACGGACAGATTATGGCTACACCTTC | CASSIRTDYGYTF
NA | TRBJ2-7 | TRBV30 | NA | TGTGCCTGGGGACGGGACGAGCAGTACTTC | CAWGRDEQYF
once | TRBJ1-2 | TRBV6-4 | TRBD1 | TGTGCCAGCAGAGCGGGACAGGGATCGGATGGCTACACCTTC | CASRAGQGSDGYTF
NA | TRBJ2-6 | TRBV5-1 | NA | TGCGCCAGCAGCTTCGACTCTACTGGGGCCAACGTCCTGACTTTC | CASSFDSTGANVLTF
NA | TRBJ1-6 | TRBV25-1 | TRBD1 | TGTGCCAGCAGTGAAGAGGGGGCGGCTTCACCCCTCCACTTT | CASSEEGAASPLHF
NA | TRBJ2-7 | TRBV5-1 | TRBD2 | TGCGCCAGCAGCCCCGGGACTAGCTGGGAGCAGTACTTC | CASSPGTSWEQYF
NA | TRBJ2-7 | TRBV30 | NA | TGTGCCTGGAGTAGAGACACCTTCTCCTACGAGCAGTACTTC | CAWSRDTFSYEQYF
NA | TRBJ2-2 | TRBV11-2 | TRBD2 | TGTGCCAGCAGCTTAGATGGGCTAGCGGGGGTAACGAACACCGGGGAGCTGTTTTTT | CASSLDGLAGVTNTGELFF
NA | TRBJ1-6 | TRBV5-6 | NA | TGTGCCAGCAGCTTACTGACGACAGATAATTCACCCCTCCACTTT | CASSLLTTDNSPLHF
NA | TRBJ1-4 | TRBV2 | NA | TGTGCCAGCAGTGACACAGGGTCGAGTGAAAAACTGTTTTTT | CASSDTGSSEKLFF
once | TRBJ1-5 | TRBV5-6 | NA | TGTGCCAGCAGCGTATACACACGGGGCGACAATCAGCCCCAGCATTTT | CASSVYTRGDNQPQHF
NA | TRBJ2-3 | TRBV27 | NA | TGTGCCAGCACCCCTAGAGATAAAGGGTTTTTTGCTCCTCTAGCGCAGTATTTT | CASTPRDKGFFAPLAQYF